Described below is a single T cell receptor (beta chain) sequence and its context. With 1 base clipped from V and 3 bases from J, the junction kept 10 bases outside the gene matches. The CDR3 extends over 17 amino acids. CDR1 and CDR2 (germline): SGHTA, FQGNSA. The sample is drawn from a study of blood T cell repertoires in COVID-19. Study context: Nucleic acid was either cDNA or gDNA, and it came from T cells, B-cell-depleted T cells, or PBMCs.

Methods used by the authors: Cell counts per sample came from amplifying reference gene primers. Sequencing used immunoSEQ multiplex PCR; TCRdb keeps in-frame clones, though not all of them. V, J and clone size were drawn from that table, and D and trimming were deduced from the DNA. The sample has about 190,000 clones, under 80% seen once. Specimen: peripheral blood. The V call is TRBV7-2, the J call TRBJ2-3; 7 bases map to TRBD2. The sequence was collected from a man aged 45-65 years who had recovered from COVID-19. This CDR3 reads CASSLGIVVSGTDTQYF. In nucleotides, the CDR3 is TGTGCCAGCAGCTTAGGGATAGTGGTTAGCGGGACAGATACGCAGTATTTT.